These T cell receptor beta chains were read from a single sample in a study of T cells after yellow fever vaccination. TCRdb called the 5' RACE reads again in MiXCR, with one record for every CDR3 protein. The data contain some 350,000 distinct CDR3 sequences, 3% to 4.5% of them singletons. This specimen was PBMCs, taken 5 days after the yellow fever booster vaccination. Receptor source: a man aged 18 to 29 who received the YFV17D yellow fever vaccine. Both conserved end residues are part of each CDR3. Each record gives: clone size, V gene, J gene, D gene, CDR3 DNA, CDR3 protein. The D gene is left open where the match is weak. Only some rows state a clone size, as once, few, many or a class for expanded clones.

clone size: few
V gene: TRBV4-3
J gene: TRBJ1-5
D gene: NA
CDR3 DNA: TGCGCCAGCAGCCAATTGGTAGGAAATAGCAATCAGCCCCAGCATTTT
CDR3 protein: CASSQLVGNSNQPQHF

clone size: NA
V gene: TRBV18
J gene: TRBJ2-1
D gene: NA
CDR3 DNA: TGTGCCAGCTCACCGGATAGGGTTCGCAATGAGCAGTTCTTC
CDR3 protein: CASSPDRVRNEQFF

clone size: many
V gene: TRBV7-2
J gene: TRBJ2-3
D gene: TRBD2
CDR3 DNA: TGTGCCAGCAGCCCCCGGTGGGGGTGGGGGGGAAATACGCAGTATTTT
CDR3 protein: CASSPRWGWGGNTQYF

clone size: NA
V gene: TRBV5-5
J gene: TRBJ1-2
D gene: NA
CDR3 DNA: TGTGCCAGCAGCCCGATTGGGGGGGCTGGCTACACCTTC
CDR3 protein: CASSPIGGAGYTF

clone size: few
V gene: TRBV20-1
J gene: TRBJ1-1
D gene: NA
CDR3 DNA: TGCAGTGCTAGTTCTCCCCTCAGTACGAGCACTGAAGCTTTCTTT
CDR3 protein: CSASSPLSTSTEAFF

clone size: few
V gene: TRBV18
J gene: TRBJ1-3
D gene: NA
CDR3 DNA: TGTGCCAGCTCACGAGGTGGGGACCTTGGAAACACCATATATTTT
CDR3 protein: CASSRGGDLGNTIYF

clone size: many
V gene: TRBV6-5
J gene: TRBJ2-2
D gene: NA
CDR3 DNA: TGTGCCAGCAGTTACCGAGAGTATCGCGGGGAGCTGTTTTTT
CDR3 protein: CASSYREYRGELFF

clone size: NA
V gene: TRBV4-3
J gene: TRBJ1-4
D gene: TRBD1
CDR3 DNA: TGCGCCAGCAGCCAAGCACGGACAGGGGAAAAACTGTTTTTT
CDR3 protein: CASSQARTGEKLFF

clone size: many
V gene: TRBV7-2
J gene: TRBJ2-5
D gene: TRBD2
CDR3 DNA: TGTGCCAGCAGCTTAGCGATTAGCGGGGGTACAGAGACCCAGTACTTC
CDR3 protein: CASSLAISGGTETQYF

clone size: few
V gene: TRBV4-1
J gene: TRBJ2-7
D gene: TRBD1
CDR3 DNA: TGCGCCAGCAGCCAAAGGGACAGGGGCTACGAGCAGTACTTC
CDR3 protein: CASSQRDRGYEQYF

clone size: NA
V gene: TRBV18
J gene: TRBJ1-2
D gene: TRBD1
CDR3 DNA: TGTGCCAGCTCAAGTCCGACAGGGAGTCATGGCTACACCTTC
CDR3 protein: CASSSPTGSHGYTF

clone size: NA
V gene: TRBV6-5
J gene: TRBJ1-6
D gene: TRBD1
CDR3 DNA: TGTGCCAGCAGGGAGACAGGGGACTCACCCCTCCACTTT
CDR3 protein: CASRETGDSPLHF

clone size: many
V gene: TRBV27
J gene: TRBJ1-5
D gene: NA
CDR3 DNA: TGTGCCAGCAGTTTATTGGGGATATATCCCAATCAGCCCCAGCATTTT
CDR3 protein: CASSLLGIYPNQPQHF

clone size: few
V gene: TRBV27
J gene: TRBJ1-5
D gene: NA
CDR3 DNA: TGTGCCAGCAGTTTCCAGGGAAGCAATCAGCCCCAGCATTTT
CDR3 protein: CASSFQGSNQPQHF

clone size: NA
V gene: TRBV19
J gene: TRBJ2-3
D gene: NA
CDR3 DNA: TGTGCCAGTCAGCAGACTGGACGGAGCCATACAGATACGCAGTATTTT
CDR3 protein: CASQQTGRSHTDTQYF

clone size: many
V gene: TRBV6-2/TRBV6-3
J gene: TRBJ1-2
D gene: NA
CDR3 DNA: TGTGCCAGCAGTTGGGCCGACTATGGCTACACCTTC
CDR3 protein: CASSWADYGYTF

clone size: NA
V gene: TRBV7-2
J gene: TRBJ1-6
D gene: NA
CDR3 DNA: TGTGCCAGCAGCTTAGAAAGGGGTGGTAATTCACCCCTCCACTTT
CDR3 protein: CASSLERGGNSPLHF

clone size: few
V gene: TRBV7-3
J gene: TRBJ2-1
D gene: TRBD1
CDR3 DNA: TGTGCCAGCAGCGTAGAAGGGACAGCCTACAATGAGCAGTTCTTC
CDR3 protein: CASSVEGTAYNEQFF

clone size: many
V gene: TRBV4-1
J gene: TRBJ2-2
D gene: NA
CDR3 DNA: TGCGCCAGCAGCCAAGTCTGGGTCCCGAACACCGGGGAGCTGTTTTTT
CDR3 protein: CASSQVWVPNTGELFF

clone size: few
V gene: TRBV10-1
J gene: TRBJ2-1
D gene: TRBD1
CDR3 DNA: TGCGCCAGCAGCTCCGGGACAGGTGAGCAGTTCTTC
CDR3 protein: CASSSGTGEQFF

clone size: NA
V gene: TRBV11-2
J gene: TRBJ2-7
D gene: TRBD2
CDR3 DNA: TGTGCCAGCAGCACGGGACTAGCGGGGGCTCCCCTCTACGAGCAGTACTTC
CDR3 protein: CASSTGLAGAPLYEQYF

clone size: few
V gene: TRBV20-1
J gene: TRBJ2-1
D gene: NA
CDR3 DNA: TGCAGTGCCAGAACTAACCTAAGGAATGAGCAGTTCTTC
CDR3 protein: CSARTNLRNEQFF

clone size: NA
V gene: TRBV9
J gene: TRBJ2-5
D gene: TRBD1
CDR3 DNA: TGTGCCAGCAGCTCCTCCTTCGGGACAGGGGGGTTCGAGACCCAGTACTTC
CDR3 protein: CASSSSFGTGGFETQYF

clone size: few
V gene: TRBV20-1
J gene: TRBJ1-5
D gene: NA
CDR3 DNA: TGCAGTGCTCCAGAATTAGGGAGGCATGGCAATCAGCCCCAGCATTTT
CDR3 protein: CSAPELGRHGNQPQHF

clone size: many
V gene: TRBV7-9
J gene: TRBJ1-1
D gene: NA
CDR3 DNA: TGTGCCAGCAGCCCCCACAGCACTGAAGCTTTCTTT
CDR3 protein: CASSPHSTEAFF

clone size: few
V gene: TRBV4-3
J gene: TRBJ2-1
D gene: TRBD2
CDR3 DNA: TGCGCCAGCAGCCAAGATCACGCGGGGGAGCCGGGCGATGAGCAGTTCTTC
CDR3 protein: CASSQDHAGEPGDEQFF

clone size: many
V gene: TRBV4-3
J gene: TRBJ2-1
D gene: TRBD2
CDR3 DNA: TGCGCCAGCAGCCAAAACTGGGCTAGCGGGGGTGAGCAGTTCTTC
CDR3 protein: CASSQNWASGGEQFF

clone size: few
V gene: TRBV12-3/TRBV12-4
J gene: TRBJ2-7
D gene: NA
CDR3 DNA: TGTGCCAGCAGTTTACTGGGAACCTACGAGCAGTACTTC
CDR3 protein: CASSLLGTYEQYF

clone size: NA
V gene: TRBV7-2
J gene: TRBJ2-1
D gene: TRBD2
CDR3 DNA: TGTGCCAGCAGCTTCTCCTCGACTAGCAGGGTCGATGAGCAGTTCTTC
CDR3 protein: CASSFSSTSRVDEQFF

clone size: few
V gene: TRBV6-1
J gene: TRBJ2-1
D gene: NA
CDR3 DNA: TGTGCCAGCAGTGACAGGTACAATGAGCAGTTCTTC
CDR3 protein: CASSDRYNEQFF

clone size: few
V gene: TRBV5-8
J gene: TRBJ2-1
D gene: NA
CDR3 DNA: TGTGCCAGCAGCTCCCCGGACTATAGCCATGAGCAGTTCTTC
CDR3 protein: CASSSPDYSHEQFF

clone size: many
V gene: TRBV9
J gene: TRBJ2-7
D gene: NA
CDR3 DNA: TGTGCCAGCAGCGTGACCGAAGGATACGAGCAGTACTTC
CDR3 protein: CASSVTEGYEQYF

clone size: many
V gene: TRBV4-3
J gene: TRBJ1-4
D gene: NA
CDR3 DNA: TGCGCCAGCAGCCAAGATAGGGCAGAAGGAACTAATGAAAAACTGTTTTTT
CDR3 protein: CASSQDRAEGTNEKLFF

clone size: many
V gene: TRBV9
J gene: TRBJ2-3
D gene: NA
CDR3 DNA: TGTGCCAGCAGCGTAGAGGGGGGGGCCAATACGCAGTATTTT
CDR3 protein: CASSVEGGANTQYF

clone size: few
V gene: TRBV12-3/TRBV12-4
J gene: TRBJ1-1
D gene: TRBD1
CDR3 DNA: TGTGCCAGCAGTTCGGACAGGGTAGCTTTCTTT
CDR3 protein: CASSSDRVAFF

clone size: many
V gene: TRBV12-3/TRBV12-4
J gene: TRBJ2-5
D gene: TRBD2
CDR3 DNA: TGTGCCAGCAGCACACTAGCGCGTGAAGAGACCCAGTACTTC
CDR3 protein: CASSTLAREETQYF

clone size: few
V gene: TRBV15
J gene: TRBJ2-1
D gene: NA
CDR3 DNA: TGTGCCACCCACTTTTTCGGTAGGCGCGACGCTTCTTGCGATGAGCAGTTCTTC
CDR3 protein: CATHFFGRRDASCDEQFF

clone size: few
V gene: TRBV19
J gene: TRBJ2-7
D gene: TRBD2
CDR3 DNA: TGTGCCAGTAGCGAGACTAGCGGGGGGCCTGTCTACGAGCAGTACTTC
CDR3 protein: CASSETSGGPVYEQYF

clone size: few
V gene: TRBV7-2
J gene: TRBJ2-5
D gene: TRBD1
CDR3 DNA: TGTGCCAGCAGCTTATCCCGGTTCCGGACAGGGCCCCAAGAGACCCAGTACTTC
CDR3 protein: CASSLSRFRTGPQETQYF

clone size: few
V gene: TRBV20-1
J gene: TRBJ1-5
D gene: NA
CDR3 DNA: TGCAGTGCTAGAAGGACGGCTAATCAGCCCCAGCATTTT
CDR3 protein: CSARRTANQPQHF